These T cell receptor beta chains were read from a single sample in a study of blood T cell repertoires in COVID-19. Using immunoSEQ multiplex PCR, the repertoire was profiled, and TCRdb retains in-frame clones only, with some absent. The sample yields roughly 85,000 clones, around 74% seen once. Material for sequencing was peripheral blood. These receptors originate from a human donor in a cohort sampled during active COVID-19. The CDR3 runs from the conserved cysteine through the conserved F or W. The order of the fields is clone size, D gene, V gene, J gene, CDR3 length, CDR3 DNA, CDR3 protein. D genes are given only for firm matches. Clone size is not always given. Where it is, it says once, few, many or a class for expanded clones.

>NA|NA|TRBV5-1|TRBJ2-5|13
TGCGCCAGCAGCTTGCGCATCAGGGAGACCCAGTACTTC
CASSLRIRETQYF
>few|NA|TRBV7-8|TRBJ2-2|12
TGTGCCAGCAGCCCCTACACCGGGGAGCTGTTTTTT
CASSPYTGELFF
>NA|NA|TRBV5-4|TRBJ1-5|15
TGTGCCAGCAGCCATGGGGGGGGCGATGGTCAGCCCCAGCATTTT
CASSHGGGDGQPQHF
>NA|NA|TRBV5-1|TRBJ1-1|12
TGCGCCAGCAGCACCGGGAACACTGAAGCTTTCTTT
CASSTGNTEAFF
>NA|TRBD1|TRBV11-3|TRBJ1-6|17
TGTGCCAGCAGCCCTTCCCGGACAGGGATCGATAATTCACCCCTCCACTTT
CASSPSRTGIDNSPLHF
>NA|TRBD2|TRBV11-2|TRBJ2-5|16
TGTGCCAGCAGCTCTAGACTAGCGGGGCTCCAAGAGACCCAGTACTTC
CASSSRLAGLQETQYF
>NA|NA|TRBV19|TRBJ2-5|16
TGTGCCAGTAGTACCCCCAGGGGCGGGGAGGGAGAGACCCAGTACTTC
CASSTPRGGEGETQYF
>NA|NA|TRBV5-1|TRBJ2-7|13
TGCGCCAGCAGCTTGGGGGGAGACTACGAGCAGTACTTC
CASSLGGDYEQYF
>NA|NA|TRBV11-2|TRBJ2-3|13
TGTGCCAGCAGCTACACAGGGATAGATACGCAGTATTTT
CASSYTGIDTQYF
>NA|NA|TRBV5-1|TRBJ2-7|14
TGCGCCAGCAGCTTGTCGGACAGACCCTACGAGCAGTACTTC
CASSLSDRPYEQYF
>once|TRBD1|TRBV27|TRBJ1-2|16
TGTGCCAGCAGTTTATCGGGACCGACAGGGGTGGGGGGCTACACCTTC
CASSLSGPTGVGGYTF
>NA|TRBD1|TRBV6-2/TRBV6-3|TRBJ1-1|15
TGTGCCAGCAGTTACTCGGGGGACAGGCCCATGGAAGCTTTCTTT
CASSYSGDRPMEAFF